These 8 T cell receptor beta chains were sequenced from one sample in a study of chemoradiotherapy in HPV16-positive cancers. The data were produced by immunoSEQ multiplex PCR, yet TCRdb's version contains in-frame clones alone and is incomplete. The table lists approximately 6,000 clones, around 90% of them singletons, with about a quarter in the top ten. The material was blood, obtained from a patient who underwent chemoradiotherapy. These receptors all come from a human donor with HPV-associated anogenital cancer.

The chain is built from TRBV7-9 and TRBJ1-6, with D perhaps TRBD1 (5 bases). The CDR3 runs 15 residues. Trimming stripped 0 bases from V and 5 bases from J, with 8 bases between. The germline V gene has CDR1 SEHNR and CDR2 FQNEAQ (reference sequence). The DNA for the CDR3 is TGTGCCAGCAGCTTAGCCGACAGCCATAATTCACCCCTCCACTTT. It encodes CASSLADSHNSPLHF.

The table lists this clone with a count of one. The chain employs TRBV5-1 and TRBJ2-1; TRBD1 might be the D (6 bases). This CDR3 has 15 amino acids. Per germline, CDR1 SGHRS and CDR2 YFSETQ. The ends were cut back, 4 bases at V and 2 bases at J, with 13 bases in the middle. In DNA, the CDR3 is TGCGCCAGCAGCATACAGGGACAAGCCTACAATGAGCAGTTCTTC. Translated, it gives CASSIQGQAYNEQFF.

V is TRBV7-9 and J is TRBJ1-4, with TRBD1 as a possible D gene (6 bases). CDR3 size: 18 residues. From germline, CDR1 is SEHNR and CDR2 FQNEAQ (reference sequence). The germline V and J ends were trimmed by 5 bases and 0 bases, with 19 bases remaining between them. CDR3 in DNA: TGTGCCAGCAGCCCCCCGGGGGCGATATTACCAACTAATGAAAAACTGTTTTTT. Translated: CASSPPGAILPTNEKLFF.

This sequence joins TRBV7-8 and TRBJ2-2; D is unresolved. V was pared by 2 bases and J by 7 bases, with 2 bases between. CDR3 size: 11 residues. CDR1 is SGHVS, CDR2 FQNEAQ, per germline. This CDR3 is CASSLYGELFF. The CDR3 DNA follows: TGTGCCAGCAGCTTATACGGGGAGCTGTTTTTT. The full variable domain, rest sourced from reference TRBV7-8 and TRBJ2-2, is GAGVSQSPRYKVAKRGQDVALRCDPISGHVSLFWYQQALGQGPEFLTYFQNEAQLDKSGLPSDRFFAERPEGSVSTLKIQRTQQEDSAVYLCASSLYGELFFGEGSRLTVL.

V gene TRBV9 combines with J gene TRBJ2-3, with a weak D call TRBD2 (6 bases). The V and J ends lost 3 bases and 5 bases respectively, with 19 bases between them. Germline loops: CDR1 SGDLS, CDR2 YYNGEE. CDR3 length: 16 residues. The CDR3, as DNA: TGTGCCAGCAGCGCAAGTAGCGGCGCAATAATAGATACGCAGTATTTT. Translated, it gives CASSASSGAIIDTQYF. Combining the CDR3 with reference TRBV9 and TRBJ2-3 gives the whole variable domain DSGVTQTPKHLITATGQRVTLRCSPRSGDLSVYWYQQSLDQGLQFLIQYYNGEERAKGNILERFSAQQFPDLHSELNLSSLELGDSALYFCASSASSGAIIDTQYFGPGTRLTVL.

This clone has only a few counts. The V call is TRBV25-1, the J call TRBJ1-1, with D maybe TRBD1 (5 bases). The V end lost 1 base, the J end lost 1 base, and 13 bases lay between the germline ends. Per the germline V gene, CDR1 is MGHDK and CDR2 is SYGVNS. The CDR3 consists of 16 residues. The CDR3 spells CASSEWSGLTNTEAFF. The CDR3 DNA reads TGTGCCAGCAGTGAATGGTCGGGACTGACGAACACTGAAGCTTTCTTT.

The chain recombines TRBV7-8 with TRBJ2-1; 8 bases are shared with TRBD1. Germline CDR1 is SGHVS and CDR2 is FQNEAQ. V was pared by 3 bases and J by 9 bases, with 7 bases of the junction left unmatched. There are 14 residues in the CDR3. The CDR3 region is CASSFRQGIIEQFF. The DNA of the CDR3 is TGTGCCAGCAGCTTCCGACAGGGGATCATTGAGCAGTTCTTC.

The chain combines TRBV28 with TRBJ2-7; D is unclear. The germline V and J ends were trimmed by 8 bases and 0 bases, with 8 bases remaining between them. The length of the CDR3 is 12 residues. Germline V CDR1 and CDR2: MDHEN, SYDVKM. The CDR3 region is CASSPSSYEQYF. As DNA, the CDR3 is TGTGCCAGCTCACCTAGCTCCTACGAGCAGTACTTC.